The 24 T cell receptor beta chains reported below all come from one sample, sequenced in a study of T cells after yellow fever vaccination. TCRdb called the 5' RACE reads again in MiXCR, with one record for every CDR3 protein. The data contain about 350,000 distinct CDR3 sequences, roughly 8.4% of them singletons. Here the sequenced sample was PBMCs, taken around 45 days after the first yellow fever vaccination. These receptors were obtained from a man younger than 30 who received the YFV17D yellow fever vaccine.

The chain joins TRBV11-2 to TRBJ1-2; D gene uncertain. V was clipped by 1 base and J by 8 bases, with 11 bases between them. Germline CDR1 and CDR2: SGHAT and FQNNGV. This CDR3 comprises 13 residues. CDR3 bases: TGTGCCAGCAGCTTAGGGGGTGGGTTCGGCTACACCTTC. Encoded protein: CASSLGGGFGYTF. Variable domain in full (rest from reference TRBV11-2 and TRBJ1-2): EAGVAQSPRYKIIEKRQSVAFWCNPISGHATLYWYQQILGQGPKLLIQFQNNGVVDDSQLPKDRFSAERLKGVDSTLKIQPAKLEDSAVYLCASSLGGGFGYTFGSGTRLTVV.

The chain joins TRBV7-2 to TRBJ2-1; D gene ambiguous. CDR3 length equals 14 residues. Germline CDR1 is SGHTA and CDR2 is FQGNSA. The V end lost 2 bases, the J end lost 6 bases, and 11 bases lay between the germline ends. DNA of the CDR3: TGTGCCAGCAGCTTACGGTCTCCTCCCAATGAGCAGTTCTTC. It is translated as CASSLRSPPNEQFF.

The chain couples TRBV25-1 to TRBJ2-2; TRBD2 agrees at 9 bases. Trimming removed 3 bases from V and 7 bases from J; junction bases left unmatched: 3. CDR3 size: 14 residues. Germline V CDR1 and CDR2: MGHDK, SYGVNS. Here the CDR3 reads CASSDSSGIGELFF. CDR3 bases: TGTGCCAGCAGTGACTCTAGCGGGATCGGGGAGCTGTTTTTT.

Only a few counts were recorded for this clonotype. The rearrangement joins TRBV20-1 to TRBJ2-7; a possible D gene is TRBD1 (5 bases). The CDR3 contains 15 residues. V lost 2 bases and J 2 bases, leaving 16 bases between the germline ends. Germline values: CDR1 DFQATT, CDR2 SNEGSKA (reference sequence). The CDR3 reads CSARPPTVLTYEQYV. The CDR3 DNA reads TGCAGTGCTAGACCACCGACAGTTCTCACCTACGAGCAGTACGTC.

The V call is TRBV4-3, the J call TRBJ2-5; D uncertain. CDR1 and CDR2 (germline): LGHNA, YSLEER. The CDR3 sequence is 13 residues long. Trimming pared 1 base from V and 4 bases from J, leaving 7 bases between. This CDR3 reads CASSQGVTETQYF. In DNA, the CDR3 is TGCGCCAGCAGCCAAGGAGTAACAGAGACCCAGTACTTC.

This chain connects TRBV12-3 or TRBV12-4 to TRBJ2-7; weak D call: TRBD1 (6 bases). Trimming cost V 6 bases and J 0 bases, with 15 bases left between them. The CDR3 covers 15 residues. The CDR3 protein is CASSVQGGSSYEQYF. The DNA for the CDR3 is TGTGCCAGCAGCGTACAGGGTGGGTCCTCCTACGAGCAGTACTTC.

The sample holds a few counts of this clonotype. This chain joins TRBV7-2 and TRBJ1-5, with D maybe TRBD1 (6 bases). V shed 5 bases and J shed 7 bases, with 15 bases lying between them. Germline CDR1 is SGHTA and CDR2 is FQGNSA. The length of the CDR3 is 14 residues. This CDR3 is CASSLTGTHQPQHF. The CDR3 nucleotides are TGTGCCAGCAGCCTCACAGGGACACACCAGCCCCAGCATTTT.

This clonotype has just a few counts. V gene TRBV12-3 or TRBV12-4 combines with J gene TRBJ1-2; D is unresolved. V gave up 7 bases and J gave up 2 bases, with 11 bases separating them. This CDR3 is built from 13 residues. CDR3 sequence reads: CASKTDGNYGYTF. The DNA for the CDR3 is TGTGCCAGCAAGACGGACGGGAACTATGGCTACACCTTC.

V and J are TRBV10-3 and TRBJ2-2, with D possibly TRBD1 on 6 matching bases. Per germline, CDR1 ENHRY and CDR2 SYGVKD. V lost 3 bases and J 9 bases, leaving 17 bases between the germline ends. The CDR3 loop spans 15 amino acids. The CDR3 loop reads CAISDGGRERRELFF. The CDR3 nucleotides read TGTGCCATCAGTGATGGGGGCAGAGAACGACGGGAGCTGTTTTTT.

CDR3 DNA sequence: TGTGCCAGCAGCTTGTTCGACAGGCTCACTGAAGCTTTCTTT. This encodes CASSLFDRLTEAFF. J is TRBJ1-1 and V is TRBV5-4; weak D call: TRBD1 (6 bases). The CDR3 runs to 14 residues. Germline V gene sequence: CDR1 SGHNT, CDR2 YYREEE (reference sequence). The V gene lost 1 base and the J gene lost 4 bases, with 11 bases spanning the gap.

The chain is built from TRBV27 and TRBJ1-4; D not certain. Germline V gene sequence: CDR1 MNHEY, CDR2 SMNVEV (reference sequence). Trimming stripped 5 bases from V and 6 bases from J, with 16 bases between. This CDR3 has 15 amino acids. CDR3 nucleotide sequence: TGTGCCAGCAGTCTAACAGCGGAGCCGTATGAAAAACTGTTTTTT. Protein sequence: CASSLTAEPYEKLFF.

This clonotype appeared a few times. V and J are TRBV7-2 and TRBJ1-6; the D is unclear. The CDR3 is made up of 14 amino acids. Deletions cut 5 bases from V and 5 bases from J, with 10 bases between. Germline-derived CDR1 and CDR2 are SGHTA and FQGNSA. The CDR3 coding sequence is TGTGCCAGCAGCATTTACAGAGATAATTCACCCCTCCACTTT. It encodes CASSIYRDNSPLHF.

This clonotype was picked up many times. The chain combines TRBV7-2 with TRBJ2-3; D unresolved. Trimming took 3 bases from V and 2 from J, leaving 3 bases between them. The CDR3 has 12 residues. The germline CDR1 and CDR2 sequences are SGHTA and FQGNSA. CDR3 coding DNA: TGTGCCAGCAGCTTCTACACAGATACGCAGTATTTT. This encodes CASSFYTDTQYF.

CDR3 loop: CSVLQAGPAELFF. CDR3 bases: TGCAGCGTTCTTCAGGCCGGGCCGGCGGAGCTGTTTTTT. The chain has TRBV29-1 and TRBJ2-2; D not certain. V was pared by 5 bases and J by 10 bases, with 17 bases between. The germline CDR1 and CDR2 sequences are SQVTM and ANQGSEA. The length of the CDR3 is 13 residues.

The rearrangement joins TRBV7-8 to TRBJ2-7; D gene uncertain. Germline CDR1 and CDR2: SGHVS and FQNEAQ. This CDR3 region has 12 residues. V lost 5 bases, J lost 7 bases, and 12 bases lay in between. In DNA form, the CDR3 reads TGTGCCAGCAGCATGGGGTTGGGGGAGCAGTACGTC. The encoded protein is CASSMGLGEQYV.

This clonotype was counted only a few times. The chain recombines TRBV11-2 with TRBJ1-1, with 9 bases identical to TRBD1. The CDR3 sequence is 14 residues long. CDR1 is SGHAT and CDR2 is FQNNGV in the germline V gene. The J segment lost 5 bases and the V segment lost 5 bases, leaving 6 bases of the junction unmatched. CDR3 residues: CASSLLGQGTEAFF. DNA for the CDR3: TGTGCCAGCAGCCTTCTGGGACAGGGTACTGAAGCTTTCTTT.

CDR3: CSSKTGGGTDTQYF. The DNA for the CDR3 is TGCAGTTCCAAAACAGGGGGAGGTACAGATACGCAGTATTTT. This sequence joins TRBV20-1 and TRBJ2-3; 8 bases line up with TRBD1. Unmatched junction bases numbered 10, after V lost 8 bases and J lost 3 bases. Per the germline V gene, CDR1 is DFQATT and CDR2 is SNEGSKA (reference sequence). The CDR3 is 14 residues long.

This clonotype showed up many times. The chain employs TRBV5-1 and TRBJ2-1, with 7 nucleotides matching TRBD1. The CDR3 length is 16 residues. J gave up 5 bases and V 0 bases, and 8 bases lay outside the gene matches. From germline, CDR1 is SGHRS and CDR2 YFSETQ. The CDR3 DNA sequence: TGCGCCAGCAGCTTGGGCGACAGGGCAATCAACAATGAGCAGTTCTTC. Translation: CASSLGDRAINNEQFF.

In this sample, this clonotype turned up a few times. The chain couples TRBV4-3 to TRBJ2-5, with 13 bases aligning to TRBD2. CDR3 length: 16 residues. The trim removed 1 base at V and 5 bases at J, leaving 4 bases unmatched. Germline V gives CDR1 LGHNA, CDR2 YSLEER. CDR3 nucleotides: TGCGCCAGCAGCCAAGTACTAGCGGGGGGGCTTGAGACCCAGTACTTC. Residues: CASSQVLAGGLETQYF.

The chain joins TRBV20-1 to TRBJ2-7; 9 bases agree with TRBD1. The CDR3 has 16 amino acids. Germline-derived CDR1 and CDR2 are DFQATT and SNEGSKA (reference sequence). CDR3 sequence (DNA): TGCTGTGCTAGAGCCCCCCCGGGACAGGGATCCTACGAGCAGTACGTC. Translation: CCARAPPGQGSYEQYV.

This clonotype was seen more than once but under ten times. This sequence joins TRBV5-1 and TRBJ2-3, with 8 bases lining up with TRBD1. CDR1 is SGHRS, CDR2 YFSETQ, per germline. The junction had 10 bases not matched to a gene; V was cut back by 4 bases and J by 3 bases. This CDR3 has 16 residues. Here the CDR3 reads CASSPQTGVLTDTQYF. The CDR3 DNA follows: TGCGCCAGCAGCCCCCAGACAGGGGTGTTGACAGATACGCAGTATTTT.

This clonotype was counted many times. The rearrangement joins TRBV9 to TRBJ2-1; TRBD2 aligns across 14 bases. The CDR3 spans 16 residues. V lost 3 bases and J lost 6; bases outside the gene matches: 5. The germline V gene encodes CDR1 SGDLS and CDR2 YYNGEE. CDR3 protein: CASSGGTSGGGNEQFF. The DNA for the CDR3 is TGTGCCAGCAGCGGCGGGACTAGCGGGGGAGGCAATGAGCAGTTCTTC.

This clonotype came up a few times. The chain employs TRBV7-2 and TRBJ2-1; D unclear. The CDR3 is made up of 11 amino acids. Trimming removed 5 bases from V and 8 bases from J, with 7 bases in between. In germline, CDR1 is SGHTA, CDR2 FQGNSA. CDR3 bases: TGTGCCAGCAGCCCCAGGCATGAGCAGTTCTTC. Amino acids: CASSPRHEQFF.

The chain carries TRBV7-2 and TRBJ1-6, with 7 positions matching TRBD1. CDR3 size: 13 residues. The germline V gene has CDR1 SGHTA and CDR2 FQGNSA. J was trimmed by 12 bases and V by 5 bases; bases with no gene match: 7. As DNA, the CDR3 is TGTGCCAGCAGCATGGCAGGGGGTGGACCCCTCCACTTT. Its translation is CASSMAGGGPLHF. Full variable domain (remainder filled in from reference TRBV7-2 and TRBJ1-6): GAGVSQSPSNKVTEKGKDVELRCDPISGHTALYWYRQSLGQGLEFLIYFQGNSAPDKSGLPSDRFSAERTGGSVSTLTIQRTQQEDSAVYLCASSMAGGGPLHFGNGTRLTVT.